Following are 9 T cell receptor beta chains from one sample sequenced in a study of cytomegalovirus exposure and HLA in healthy donors. TCRdb's table, derived via immunoSEQ multiplex PCR, lists solely in-frame clones and lacks some. The repertoire includes 150,000 to 180,000 clones, roughly 84% of them detected once, and over 2% sits in the top ten. The sequencing input was PBMCs. Receptor source: a human donor in good health.

The V gene is TRBV2, the J gene TRBJ2-7; TRBD2 matches 9 bases. CDR1 is SNHLY, CDR2 FYNNEI, per germline. V lost 6 bases to trimming and J lost 2 bases; unmatched junction nucleotides: 8. The CDR3 spans 15 residues. The CDR3 DNA reads TGTGCCAGCAGCCCCGGGACTAGCTGGACCTACGAGCAGTACTTC. Protein sequence: CASSPGTSWTYEQYF.

This CDR3 is CASKGAGASSNEKLFF. For the CDR3, the DNA is TGTGCCAGCAAAGGGGCGGGGGCCTCATCGAATGAAAAACTGTTTTTT. The gene calls are TRBV28 and TRBJ1-4; D might be TRBD1 (6 bases). The CDR3 spans 16 residues. CDR1 MDHEN and CDR2 SYDVKM come from the germline V gene. V lost 7 bases, J lost 5 bases, and 20 bases lay in between. The complete variable domain, with remaining parts taken from reference TRBV28 and TRBJ1-4, reads DVKVTQSSRYLVKRTGEKVFLECVQDMDHENMFWYRQDPGLGLRLIYFSYDVKMKEKGDIPEGYSVSREKKERFSLILESASTNQTSMYLCASKGAGASSNEKLFFGSGTQLSVL.

In nucleotides, the CDR3 is TGTGCCTGGAGTAGCCCACAGGGCCGAACTGAAGCTTTCTTT. Protein: CAWSSPQGRTEAFF. The chain combines TRBV30 with TRBJ1-1, with a tentative D call TRBD1 (6 bases). The CDR3 covers 14 residues. Trimming left V 2 bases short and J 5 bases short, with 15 bases between. Germline CDR1 and CDR2: GTSNPN and SVGIG (reference sequence).

There are many counts of this clone. This sequence joins TRBV7-6 and TRBJ1-6, with D tentatively TRBD1 (5 bases). Per germline, CDR1 SGHVS and CDR2 FNYEAQ. The CDR3 loop spans 17 amino acids. The V and J ends lost 1 base and 2 bases respectively, with 12 bases between them. CDR3 amino acids: CASSLDQGGTYNSPLHF. The DNA for the CDR3 is TGTGCCAGCAGCTTAGATCAGGGAGGGACCTATAATTCACCCCTCCACTTT.

This rearrangement joins TRBV30 to TRBJ1-5, with 7 bases lining up with TRBD1. With 1 base clipped from V and 6 bases from J, the junction kept 6 bases outside the gene matches. The CDR3 is 14 amino acids. Germline V gene data show CDR1 as GTSNPN and CDR2 as SVGIG (reference sequence). CDR3 sequence (DNA): TGTGCCTGGAGTGCTACAGGGGTGGGTCAGCCCCAGCATTTT. Protein product: CAWSATGVGQPQHF.

The chain's CDR3 is CASSLRLAGFTGELFF. The DNA of the CDR3 is TGTGCCAGCAGCTTAAGGCTAGCGGGCTTCACCGGGGAGCTGTTTTTT. The rearrangement joins TRBV7-6 to TRBJ2-2; 8 bases are shared with TRBD2. V shed 2 bases and J 4 bases; nucleotides not matched to a gene: 6. Germline lookup yields CDR1 SGHVS and CDR2 FNYEAQ. The CDR3 consists of 16 residues.

This clone appeared a single time. V and J are TRBV29-1 and TRBJ1-1, with D maybe TRBD1 (5 bases). CDR1 and CDR2 (germline): SQVTM, ANQGSEA. V shed 4 bases and J shed 4 bases, with 16 bases lying between them. The CDR3 runs 14 residues. CDR3 loop: CSVGWGGGITEAFF. The CDR3 DNA follows: TGCAGCGTTGGGTGGGGTGGGGGGATCACTGAAGCTTTCTTT.

The gene calls are TRBV5-1 and TRBJ2-2; TRBD2 matches 9 bases. V lost 1 base and J lost 2; bases outside the gene matches: 6. The CDR3 has 17 amino acids. The germline gives CDR1 SGHRS, CDR2 YFSETQ. The CDR3 DNA sequence: TGCGCCAGCAGCTTGAGGATGCGGGAGGGAAACACCGGGGAGCTGTTTTTT. Amino acids: CASSLRMREGNTGELFF.

This chain uses TRBV28 with TRBJ2-1, with D perhaps matching TRBD2 (6 bases). Germline V gene sequence: CDR1 MDHEN, CDR2 SYDVKM. The CDR3 spans 17 residues. V shed 3 bases and J shed 2 bases, with 17 bases lying between them. CDR3 sequence: CASSFVSRDSTYNEQFF. In DNA, the CDR3 is TGTGCCAGCAGTTTCGTTTCACGGGACTCAACCTACAATGAGCAGTTCTTC.